These 21 T cell receptor beta chains were sequenced from one sample in a study of T cells after yellow fever vaccination. In TCRdb, the 5' RACE reads were re-called with MiXCR into one record per CDR3 protein. The sample contains about 580,000 distinct CDR3 sequences, approximately 16% of which appear only once. Sequences were derived from PBMCs, sampled about 5 days after the first yellow fever vaccination. The receptors derive from a man aged 18 to 29 who received the YFV17D yellow fever vaccine.

The chain combines TRBV7-6 with TRBJ2-4, with D tentatively TRBD2 (6 bases). With 1 base removed from V and 6 bases from J, the gap between germline ends came to 7 bases. Looked up from germline, CDR1 is SGHVS and CDR2 is FNYEAQ. CDR3 length equals 13 residues. The CDR3 reads CASSLGRGNIQYF. The CDR3 nucleotides are TGTGCCAGCAGCTTAGGGCGGGGAAACATTCAGTACTTC. Complete variable domain (other parts from reference TRBV7-6 and TRBJ2-4): GAGVSQSPRYKVTKRGQDVALRCDPISGHVSLYWYRQALGQGPEFLTYFNYEAQQDKSGLPNDRFSAERPEGSISTLTIQRTEQRDSAMYRCASSLGRGNIQYFGAGTRLSVL.

This clonotype has more than one count but fewer than ten. The chain links TRBV10-3 to TRBJ1-1; the D gene is possibly TRBD1 (6 bases). V was shortened by 10 bases and J by 4 bases, with 28 bases between the two germline ends. CDR3 length: 17 residues. Germline CDR1 is ENHRY and CDR2 is SYGVKD. The CDR3 loop is CANSSAPGGHLGTEAFF. The CDR3 region has the DNA TGTGCCAACTCCTCCGCTCCCGGGGGACACCTTGGCACTGAAGCTTTCTTT.

This clonotype was recorded many times. The chain links TRBV20-1 to TRBJ2-3; D gene uncertain. The V end was cut by 5 bases, the J end by 4 bases, with 13 bases between. Germline CDR1 is DFQATT and CDR2 is SNEGSKA (reference sequence). The length of the CDR3 is 13 residues. The CDR3 sequence is CSASPSESDTQYF. In DNA form, the CDR3 reads TGCAGTGCTTCCCCTTCAGAGTCAGATACGCAGTATTTT.

In its sample, this clonotype was seen a few times. This chain links TRBV27 with TRBJ2-2, with D perhaps matching TRBD1 (6 bases). CDR1 is MNHEY, CDR2 SMNVEV, per germline (reference sequence). With 5 bases removed from V and 6 bases from J, the gap between germline ends came to 13 bases. The CDR3 totals 14 residues. The CDR3 DNA follows: TGTGCCAGCAGTCCCTACAGGGACCCCGGGGAGCTGTTTTTT. Translation gives CASSPYRDPGELFF.

The V call is TRBV20-1, the J call TRBJ2-1, with 9 bases fitting TRBD2. CDR1 is DFQATT, CDR2 SNEGSKA, per germline (reference sequence). V was pared by 4 bases and J by 10 bases, with 8 bases of the junction left unmatched. The CDR3 length is 13 residues. The CDR3 reads CSAKVTSGREQFF. The CDR3 DNA sequence: TGCAGTGCTAAGGTGACTAGCGGAAGGGAGCAGTTCTTC.

This clonotype was counted a few times. The rearrangement uses TRBV11-1 and TRBJ2-3; 9 nucleotides match TRBD2. The CDR3 runs 15 residues. Trimming took 4 bases from V and 4 from J; bases not matched to a gene: 6. Germline CDR1 reads SGHAT; CDR2 reads FQDESV (reference sequence). The CDR3 reads CASSSGTSFADTQYF. The CDR3 DNA reads TGTGCCAGCAGCTCCGGGACTAGCTTCGCAGATACGCAGTATTTT.

This sequence joins TRBV5-1 and TRBJ1-1; perhaps TRBD1 as D (5 bases). Germline CDR1 and CDR2: SGHRS and YFSETQ. The CDR3 is made up of 14 amino acids. Trimming pared 1 base from V and 11 bases from J, leaving 18 bases between. The CDR3 spells CASSLFPAGEVAFF. In nucleotides, the CDR3 is TGCGCCAGCAGCTTGTTTCCCGCGGGGGAGGTGGCTTTCTTT.

This clonotype was counted between two and nine times. This sequence joins TRBV7-2 and TRBJ2-2; D unclear. This CDR3 is built from 17 residues. The ends were cut back, 8 bases at V and 3 bases at J, with 22 bases in the middle. Germline values: CDR1 SGHTA, CDR2 FQGNSA. CDR3 nucleotides: TGTGCCAGCGCCTGGGCTGGGCCAGCGCCTCACACCGGGGAGCTGTTTTTT. This translates into CASAWAGPAPHTGELFF. The full variable domain, in which reference TRBV7-2 and TRBJ2-2 provide the parts outside the CDR3, is GAGVSQSPSNKVTEKGKDVELRCDPISGHTALYWYRQSLGQGLEFLIYFQGNSAPDKSGLPSDRFSAERTGGSVSTLTIQRTQQEDSAVYLCASAWAGPAPHTGELFFGEGSRLTVL.

V and J are TRBV5-1 and TRBJ2-3, with 7 nucleotides matching TRBD2. The CDR3 has 14 residues. V lost 6 bases, J lost 10 bases, and 14 bases stayed unmatched. CDR1 is SGHRS and CDR2 is YFSETQ in the germline V gene. CDR3 DNA: TGCGCCAGCACCCGGGGGGACCCGGCCACCCCGCAGTATTTT. Protein product: CASTRGDPATPQYF.

This clonotype was detected only a few times. The chain combines TRBV5-1 with TRBJ1-1; D remains unclear. The CDR3 has 14 residues. CDR1 is SGHRS, CDR2 YFSETQ, per germline. With 0 bases removed from V and 3 bases from J, the gap between germline ends came to 9 bases. CDR3 residues: CASSLAGGHTEAFF. The DNA for the CDR3 is TGCGCCAGCAGCTTGGCCGGCGGCCACACTGAAGCTTTCTTT.

V and J are TRBV6-2 or TRBV6-3 and TRBJ1-4, with a weak D call TRBD1 (6 bases). Germline V gives CDR1 MNHEY, CDR2 SVGEGT. Deletions cut 6 bases from V and 5 bases from J, with 13 bases between. This CDR3 has 14 residues. The CDR3 DNA sequence: TGTGCCAGCAGGACGGGGGCAGTAAATGAAAAACTGTTTTTT. As protein: CASRTGAVNEKLFF.

This clonotype was counted only a few times. The rearrangement joins TRBV11-1 to TRBJ2-7, with D tentatively TRBD1 or TRBD2 (5 bases each). Trimming removed 1 base from V and 2 bases from J, with 9 bases in between. In germline, CDR1 is SGHAT, CDR2 FQDESV (reference sequence). The CDR3 loop spans 14 amino acids. This chain's CDR3 is CASSLGGTPYEQYF. The CDR3 nucleotides are TGTGCCAGCAGCTTAGGAGGGACCCCCTACGAGCAGTACTTC. Full variable domain (missing parts from reference TRBV11-1 and TRBJ2-7): EAEVAQSPRYKITEKSQAVAFWCDPISGHATLYWYRQILGQGPELLVQFQDESVVDDSQLPKDRFSAERLKGVDSTLKIQPAELGDSAMYLCASSLGGTPYEQYFGPGTRLTVT.

The rearrangement uses TRBV5-4 and TRBJ2-7; D is unclear. CDR1 is SGHNT, CDR2 YYREEE, per germline (reference sequence). The CDR3 has 13 residues. V lost 3 bases and J lost 0, with 7 bases in between. The CDR3 protein is CASSSESSYEQYF. The CDR3 coding sequence is TGTGCCAGCAGCTCAGAGAGCTCCTACGAGCAGTACTTC.

This sequence joins TRBV19 and TRBJ2-5; 7 positions agree with TRBD1. This CDR3 has 18 residues. The ends lost 5 bases at V and 2 bases at J; junction bases unmatched: 17. Germline V gene sequence: CDR1 LNHDA, CDR2 SQIVND (reference sequence). The CDR3 sequence is CASSSPVGRTGLQETQYF. CDR3 DNA sequence: TGTGCCAGTAGTTCGCCCGTAGGAAGGACAGGCTTACAAGAGACCCAGTACTTC. Full variable domain (remainder filled in from reference TRBV19 and TRBJ2-5): DGGITQSPKYLFRKEGQNVTLSCEQNLNHDAMYWYRQDPGQGLRLIYYSQIVNDFQKGDIAEGYSVSREKKESFPLTVTSAQKNPTAFYLCASSSPVGRTGLQETQYFGPGTRLLVL.

This clonotype occurred a few times. CDR3 region: CASSQGGRGVWAEAFF. The CDR3 coding sequence is TGCGCCAGCAGCCAAGGGGGGCGAGGCGTATGGGCTGAAGCTTTCTTT. The genes are TRBV4-1 and TRBJ1-1; TRBD1 might be the D (6 bases). The germline V and J ends were trimmed by 1 base and 6 bases, with 18 bases remaining between them. There are 16 residues in the CDR3. Germline values: CDR1 MGHRA, CDR2 YSYEKL.

V usage is TRBV30 and J usage is TRBJ2-2; 12 bases map to TRBD1. Trimming cost V 5 bases and J 7 bases; bases outside gene matches: 2. Germline CDR1 reads GTSNPN; CDR2 reads SVGIG (reference sequence). The CDR3 consists of 13 residues. CDR3 residues: CAWGTGGHGELFF. The DNA for the CDR3 is TGTGCCTGGGGGACAGGGGGCCACGGGGAGCTGTTTTTT.

This clonotype came up many times. The V and J genes are TRBV20-1 and TRBJ2-3; D is perhaps TRBD2 (6 bases). Germline V gene data show CDR1 as DFQATT and CDR2 as SNEGSKA (reference sequence). There are 15 residues in the CDR3. Between the trimmed V and J ends, which lost 6 bases and 2 bases, there was a span of 18 bases. CDR3 region: CSATQRAISTDTQYF. CDR3 bases: TGCAGTGCCACTCAGCGGGCCATATCCACAGATACGCAGTATTTT.

This chain links TRBV3-1 with TRBJ2-6, with TRBD1 as a possible D gene (5 bases). The CDR3 totals 17 residues. V was shortened by 1 base and J by 2 bases, with 12 bases between the two germline ends. CDR1 and CDR2 (germline): LGHDT, YNNKEL (reference sequence). Written as DNA, the CDR3 is TGTGCCAGCAGCCAAGGGTTCAGGGTAGCTGGGGCCAACGTCCTGACTTTC. Translated, it gives CASSQGFRVAGANVLTF.

This clonotype has only a few counts. The rearrangement links TRBV12-3 or TRBV12-4 to TRBJ1-2; D gene unclear. The CDR3 runs 14 residues. The V end was cut by 5 bases, the J end by 1 base, with 11 bases between. The CDR3 bases are TGTGCCAGCAGTCTAAGCCCTTTTAACTATGGCTACACCTTC. Amino acid sequence: CASSLSPFNYGYTF.

The chain links TRBV7-2 to TRBJ2-1; TRBD1 might be the D (6 bases). The CDR3 runs 15 residues. Per the germline V gene, CDR1 is SGHTA and CDR2 is FQGNSA. Deletions cut 3 bases from V and 2 bases from J, with 11 bases between. The DNA for the CDR3 is TGTGCCAGCAGCTTTGGGGACACGGCCTACAATGAGCAGTTCTTC. Translating gives CASSFGDTAYNEQFF.

This clonotype occurred a few times. The chain uses TRBV11-3 and TRBJ2-1; weak D call: TRBD2 (6 bases). The ends were cut back, 5 bases at V and 7 bases at J, with 12 bases in the middle. The CDR3 contains 13 residues. Per germline, CDR1 SGHNT and CDR2 YENEEA. Here the CDR3 DNA reads TGTGCCAGCAGCCCCAGTCGGGGGAATGAGCAGTTCTTC. This codes for CASSPSRGNEQFF.